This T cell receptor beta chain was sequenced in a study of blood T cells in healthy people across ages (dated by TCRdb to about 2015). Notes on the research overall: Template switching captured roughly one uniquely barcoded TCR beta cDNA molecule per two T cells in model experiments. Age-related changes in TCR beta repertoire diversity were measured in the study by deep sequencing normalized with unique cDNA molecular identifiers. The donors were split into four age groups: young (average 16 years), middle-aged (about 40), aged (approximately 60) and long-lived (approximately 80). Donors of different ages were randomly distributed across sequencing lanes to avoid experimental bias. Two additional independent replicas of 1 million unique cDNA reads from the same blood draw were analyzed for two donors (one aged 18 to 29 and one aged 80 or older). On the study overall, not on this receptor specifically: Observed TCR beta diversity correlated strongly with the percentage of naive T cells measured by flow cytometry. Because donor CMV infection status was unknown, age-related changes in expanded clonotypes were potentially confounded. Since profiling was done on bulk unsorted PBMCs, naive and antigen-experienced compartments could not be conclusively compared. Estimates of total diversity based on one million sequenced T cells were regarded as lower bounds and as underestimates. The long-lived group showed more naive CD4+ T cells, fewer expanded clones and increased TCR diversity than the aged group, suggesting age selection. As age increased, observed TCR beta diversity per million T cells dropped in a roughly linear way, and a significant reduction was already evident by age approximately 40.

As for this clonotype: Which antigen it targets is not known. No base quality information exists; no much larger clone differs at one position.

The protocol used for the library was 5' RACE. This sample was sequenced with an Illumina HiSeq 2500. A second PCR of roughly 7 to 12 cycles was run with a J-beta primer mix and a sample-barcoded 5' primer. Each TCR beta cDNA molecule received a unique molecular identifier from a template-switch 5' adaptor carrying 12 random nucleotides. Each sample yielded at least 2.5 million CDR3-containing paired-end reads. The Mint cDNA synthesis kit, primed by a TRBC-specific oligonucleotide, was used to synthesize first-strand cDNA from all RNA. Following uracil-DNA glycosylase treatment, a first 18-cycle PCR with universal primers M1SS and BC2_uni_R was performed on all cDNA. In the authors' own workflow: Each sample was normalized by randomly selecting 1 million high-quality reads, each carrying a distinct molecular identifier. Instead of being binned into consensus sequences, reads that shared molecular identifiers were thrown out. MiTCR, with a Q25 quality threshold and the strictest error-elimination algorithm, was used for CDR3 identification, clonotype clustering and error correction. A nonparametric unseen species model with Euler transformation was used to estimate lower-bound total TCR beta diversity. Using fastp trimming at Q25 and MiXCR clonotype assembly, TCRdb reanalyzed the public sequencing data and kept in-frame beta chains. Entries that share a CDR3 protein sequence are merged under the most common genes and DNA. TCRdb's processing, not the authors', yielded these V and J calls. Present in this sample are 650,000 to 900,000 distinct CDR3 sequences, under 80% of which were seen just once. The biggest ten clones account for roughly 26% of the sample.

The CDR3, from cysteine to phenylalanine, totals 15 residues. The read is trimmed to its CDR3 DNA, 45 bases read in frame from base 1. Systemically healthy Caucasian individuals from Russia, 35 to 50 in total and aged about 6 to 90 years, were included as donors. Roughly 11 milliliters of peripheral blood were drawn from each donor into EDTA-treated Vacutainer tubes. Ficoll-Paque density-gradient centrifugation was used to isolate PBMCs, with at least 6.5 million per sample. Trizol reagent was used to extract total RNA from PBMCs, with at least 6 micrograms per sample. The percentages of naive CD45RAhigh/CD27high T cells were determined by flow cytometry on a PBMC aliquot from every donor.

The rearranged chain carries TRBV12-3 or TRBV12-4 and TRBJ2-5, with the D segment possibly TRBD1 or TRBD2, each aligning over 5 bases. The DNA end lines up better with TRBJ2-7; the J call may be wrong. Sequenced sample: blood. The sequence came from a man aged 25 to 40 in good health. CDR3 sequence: CASRLKGTPTYEQYF. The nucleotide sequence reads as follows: TGTGCCAGCAGACTTAAAGGGACCCCTACCTACGAGCAGTACTTC.